This TCR beta chain was observed in a study of technical replicates of blood from a handful of donors. The CDR3 runs to 15 residues. The junction had 3 bases not matched to a gene; V was cut back by 0 bases and J by 4 bases. Germline CDR1 and CDR2: MNHEY and SVGAGI. TCRdb's table, derived via immunoSEQ multiplex PCR, lists solely in-frame clones and lacks some. The sample carries tens of thousands of clones, 75% to 95% recorded once. The specimen was T cells isolated from PBMCs. The sequence was obtained from a human donor in good health. The rearrangement joins TRBV6-5 to TRBJ1-1; 9 positions agree with TRBD1. The CDR3 reads CASSYSATGGTEAFF. CDR3 in DNA: TGTGCCAGCAGTTACTCCGCGACAGGGGGCACTGAAGCTTTCTTT.